This T cell receptor beta chain was sequenced for a study of cytomegalovirus exposure and HLA in healthy donors. Study findings and constraints: Prior analysis indicated that the majority of TCR beta V segments exhibited productivity approximately 90% or approximately 30% of the time. Reportedly, fewer N-insertions than the approximately 650-donor mean appeared in an Asian-associated ancestry cluster in a later analysis. Among the sequence variants, a highly shared cluster was likely an artifact of sequencing.

With respect to this clone: Antigen unknown.

The PCR contained 60 Vbeta and 13 Jbeta primers. Using immunoSEQ multiplex PCR, the repertoire was profiled, and TCRdb retains in-frame clones only, with some absent. This sample has around 92,000 clones, with 81% found just once. The CDR3 length is 15 residues. Germline assignment: CDR1 SEHNR and CDR2 FQNEAQ (reference sequence). V was clipped by 0 bases and J by 4 bases; unmatched bases: 3. Likely unrecorded immune exposures existed in these nominally healthy donors. The specimen sequenced was PBMCs. The V gene is TRBV7-9, the J gene TRBJ1-2, with TRBD1 matching 9 bases. The receptor comes from a girl aged 2-15 years in good health and CMV-seropositive. The CDR3 DNA reads TGTGCCAGCAGCTTAGCCGGACAGGGGCCCTATGGCTACACCTTC. It translates to CASSLAGQGPYGYTF. Full variable domain (remainder filled in from reference TRBV7-9 and TRBJ1-2): DTGVSQNPRHKITKRGQNVTFRCDPISEHNRLYWYRQTLGQGPEFLTYFQNEAQLEKSRLLSDRFSAERPKGSFSTLEIQRTEQGDSAMYLCASSLAGQGPYGYTFGSGTRLTVV.